This T cell receptor (beta chain) was identified during a study of blood T cell repertoires in COVID-19. Study context: Acute and convalescent COVID-19 specimens originated in the United States, Italy and Spain. Sources were T cells, B-cell-depleted T cells, or PBMCs; the material itself was cDNA or gDNA.

As originally analysed: Scientists estimated how many nucleated cells there were by amplifying reference gene primers. The method was immunoSEQ multiplex PCR; TCRdb's version includes in-frame clones alone and lacks a portion of them. From that table come the V and J calls and clone size; the DNA was used to work out D and trimming. This table has 150,000 to 200,000 clones, 80% to 85% appearing once. The TCR comes from a man in his 70s with active or convalescent COVID-19. Source material: peripheral blood.

The CDR3 is CASSLEGQTNEKLFF. The CDR3, as DNA: TGTGCCAGCAGCTTAGAGGGGCAGACTAATGAAAAACTGTTTTTT. This chain links TRBV7-2 with TRBJ1-4; D possibly corresponds to TRBD1 (5 bases). The V gene lost 1 base and the J gene lost 2 bases, with 8 bases spanning the gap. The CDR3 has 15 residues. Germline lookup yields CDR1 SGHTA and CDR2 FQGNSA.